This note documents a single TCR beta chain sequence. Its cognate antigen is unknown. The data are from a study of graft-versus-host responses after intestinal transplantation. On the study more broadly: Multivisceral, liver-intestinal, or isolated intestinal transplants were received by the recipients. All recipients got anti-thymocyte globulin induction, then tacrolimus and steroids for 2 to 4 years.

The study, taken as a whole, reports: Allografts carried high graft-versus-host to host-versus-graft clonal ratios in patients having graft-donor T cell macrochimerism. Recipient-marrow GvH clones were detected, some having first appeared in ileum or blood.

Germline V gives CDR1 SQVTM, CDR2 ANQGSEA. The CDR3 consists of 13 residues. V lost 5 bases, J lost 4 bases, and 6 bases stayed unmatched. Using immunoSEQ multiplex PCR, the repertoire was profiled, and TCRdb retains in-frame clones only, with some absent. This sample carries some 88,000 clones, 93% of them seen once, and the ten largest clones take 2% to 2.5%. The chain joins TRBV29-1 to TRBJ1-2; 8 bases fit TRBD1. This sample comprised unstimulated CD8+ T cells sorted from spleen or lymph node cells, obtained before intestinal transplant. This TCR was sampled from a human donor who received an intestinal transplant. The CDR3 region is CSVFIGQGYGYTF. The CDR3 DNA follows: TGCAGCGTTTTTATTGGACAGGGCTATGGCTACACCTTC. The whole variable domain, filled in from reference TRBV29-1 and TRBJ1-2, reads SAVISQKPSRDICQRGTSLTIQCQVDSQVTMMFWYRQQPGQSLTLIATANQGSEATYESGFVIDKFPISRPNLTFSTLTVSNMSPEDSSIYLCSVFIGQGYGYTFGSGTRLTVV.